A selection of T cell receptor beta chains follows, all from one sample in a study of T cells after yellow fever vaccination. In TCRdb, the 5' RACE reads were re-called with MiXCR into one record per CDR3 protein. The sample records a few hundred thousand distinct CDR3 sequences, 8.7% being singletons. Source: PBMCs, taken on the day of the first yellow fever vaccination. These receptors all stem from a man between 18 and 35 years old who received the YFV17D yellow fever vaccine. Both conserved end residues are part of each CDR3. The order of the fields is CDR3 DNA, CDR3 protein, D gene, V gene, CDR3 length, J gene, clone size. The D gene is left open where the match is weak. Size is omitted from some rows. Given values are once, few, many or a class for expanded clones.

DNA: TGTGCCAGCACAGTCGGACGGGCGGTTAGCACAGATACGCAGTATTTT
CDR3: CASTVGRAVSTDTQYF
D: .
V: TRBV12-3/TRBV12-4
length: 16
J: TRBJ2-3
size: .

DNA: TGCGCCAGCAGCCAAGGCGAAGGCCCTCCCTACAATGAGCAGTTCTTC
CDR3: CASSQGEGPPYNEQFF
D: .
V: TRBV4-1
length: 16
J: TRBJ2-1
size: few

DNA: TGTGCCAGCAGTTACTCTGGGTCATTCACCGGGGAGCTGTTTTTT
CDR3: CASSYSGSFTGELFF
D: .
V: TRBV6-2/TRBV6-3
length: 15
J: TRBJ2-2
size: few

DNA: TGTGCCATCAGTGAGCGGATTGCTACTAATGAAAAACTGTTTTTT
CDR3: CAISERIATNEKLFF
D: .
V: TRBV10-3
length: 15
J: TRBJ1-4
size: .

DNA: TGTGCCACCAGTGATTTCAGGGGCCGCTCCTACGAGCAGTACTTC
CDR3: CATSDFRGRSYEQYF
D: .
V: TRBV24-1
length: 15
J: TRBJ2-7
size: few

DNA: TGCAGCGCAGACTCTAGCGGTTCTAACACAGATACGCAGTATTTT
CDR3: CSADSSGSNTDTQYF
D: TRBD2
V: TRBV20-1
length: 15
J: TRBJ2-3
size: many

DNA: TGCAGTGCTCTGACAGGGACAGCCGGGGCCAACGTCCTGACTTTC
CDR3: CSALTGTAGANVLTF
D: TRBD1
V: TRBV20-1
length: 15
J: TRBJ2-6
size: .

DNA: TGCGCCAGCAGCTTGTTGGGTCAGGGCAGCTACAATGAGCAGTTCTTC
CDR3: CASSLLGQGSYNEQFF
D: .
V: TRBV5-1
length: 16
J: TRBJ2-1
size: few

DNA: TGTGCCAGCAGCCACTTTAAGGAACTTCCGAATTCACCCCTCCACTTT
CDR3: CASSHFKELPNSPLHF
D: .
V: TRBV3-1
length: 16
J: TRBJ1-6
size: few

DNA: TGCAGTGCGTCAGCGGGGCCTAGCTCCTACAATGAGCAGTTCTTC
CDR3: CSASAGPSSYNEQFF
D: TRBD2
V: TRBV20-1
length: 15
J: TRBJ2-1
size: few

DNA: TGTGCCAGCAGCCAAAGGGAGACTCGTGTCTACGAGCAGTACTTC
CDR3: CASSQRETRVYEQYF
D: .
V: TRBV3-1
length: 15
J: TRBJ2-7
size: few

DNA: TGTGCCAGCAGCCCTCGGGGGAGCTATGAGCAGTTCTTC
CDR3: CASSPRGSYEQFF
D: .
V: TRBV11-3
length: 13
J: TRBJ2-1
size: .

DNA: TGTGCCAGCAGCTTAACAGGGACAGCTTACAATGAGCAGTTCTTC
CDR3: CASSLTGTAYNEQFF
D: TRBD1
V: TRBV7-8
length: 15
J: TRBJ2-1
size: many

DNA: TGCGCCAGCAGCCAAGCCGGGGTTAACAGGGGACTAAGTAAAAAACTGTTTTTT
CDR3: CASSQAGVNRGLSKKLFF
D: TRBD1
V: TRBV4-3
length: 18
J: TRBJ1-4
size: .

DNA: TGCGCCAGCAGCCAAGGTCGGCGGAATAATTCACCCCTCCACTTT
CDR3: CASSQGRRNNSPLHF
D: .
V: TRBV4-1
length: 15
J: TRBJ1-6
size: many

DNA: TGTGCCAGCAGCCGACAGGTCGGCTATGGCTACACCTTC
CDR3: CASSRQVGYGYTF
D: .
V: TRBV6-5
length: 13
J: TRBJ1-2
size: .

DNA: TGCGCCAGCAGCGTAGGACAGGGTTTGGCTTGGCAGTTCTTC
CDR3: CASSVGQGLAWQFF
D: TRBD1
V: TRBV5-1
length: 14
J: TRBJ2-1
size: few

DNA: TGCGCCAGCAGTGAACTATACCCTAATGAAAAACTGTTTTTT
CDR3: CASSELYPNEKLFF
D: .
V: TRBV10-2
length: 14
J: TRBJ1-4
size: .

DNA: TGCGCCAGCAGCCCGGACTCCCTCGGGGGCGAGCAGTACTTC
CDR3: CASSPDSLGGEQYF
D: .
V: TRBV5-1
length: 14
J: TRBJ2-7
size: .

DNA: TGTGCCAGCAGCATAGGACAGGGATCCAATCAGCCCCAGCATTTT
CDR3: CASSIGQGSNQPQHF
D: .
V: TRBV21-1
length: 15
J: TRBJ1-5
size: few

DNA: TGTGCCAGCAGCTTAGATGTTCCGACGAGGGCTTTCTTT
CDR3: CASSLDVPTRAFF
D: .
V: TRBV13
length: 13
J: TRBJ1-1
size: few

DNA: TGCGCCAGCAGCCAAGTGGCCGGGGGGGGAGCTTTCTTT
CDR3: CASSQVAGGGAFF
D: .
V: TRBV4-1
length: 13
J: TRBJ1-1
size: .

DNA: TGTGCCAGCTCCCCACCCGCAAATAGCAATCAGCCCCAGCATTTT
CDR3: CASSPPANSNQPQHF
D: .
V: TRBV18
length: 15
J: TRBJ1-5
size: .

DNA: TGCAGTGCTCAGATCGACGGGGGGAGATCACCCCTCCACTTT
CDR3: CSAQIDGGRSPLHF
D: .
V: TRBV20-1
length: 14
J: TRBJ1-6
size: .

DNA: TGCGCCAGCAGCCTGGGAAAGATTAACTATGGCTACACCTTC
CDR3: CASSLGKINYGYTF
D: .
V: TRBV5-1
length: 14
J: TRBJ1-2
size: few

DNA: TGTGCCAGCAGCCCAGGACTAGCGGGGGCAGAACAAGAGACCCAGTACTTC
CDR3: CASSPGLAGAEQETQYF
D: TRBD2
V: TRBV9
length: 17
J: TRBJ2-5
size: .

DNA: TGTGCCAGCAGTTACGAGAGTTCCCTGAATGAGCAGTTCTTC
CDR3: CASSYESSLNEQFF
D: .
V: TRBV6-5
length: 14
J: TRBJ2-1
size: many

DNA: TGCGCCAGCAGCCACCAACTAGCGGGTCAAGAGACCCAGTACTTC
CDR3: CASSHQLAGQETQYF
D: TRBD2
V: TRBV4-1
length: 15
J: TRBJ2-5
size: few

DNA: TGTGCCAGCAGTTCCAGGGAGAACCAGCCCCAGCATTTT
CDR3: CASSSRENQPQHF
D: .
V: TRBV6-6
length: 13
J: TRBJ1-5
size: many

DNA: TGTGCCATCAGTGGTGGAACCTTATCCTACAATGAGCAGTTCTTC
CDR3: CAISGGTLSYNEQFF
D: .
V: TRBV10-3
length: 15
J: TRBJ2-1
size: .

DNA: TGCAGCGTTTCAGGGGTTATGGGAGAAACCACAGATACGCAGTATTTT
CDR3: CSVSGVMGETTDTQYF
D: .
V: TRBV29-1
length: 16
J: TRBJ2-3
size: .

DNA: TGTGCCAGCTCACCGTCAGTTTTGAACACTGAAGCTTTCTTT
CDR3: CASSPSVLNTEAFF
D: .
V: TRBV18
length: 14
J: TRBJ1-1
size: many

DNA: TGCGCCAGCAGCCAAGAAGGGGGTAGCGGGACCCGAGGGGAGACCCAGTACTTC
CDR3: CASSQEGGSGTRGETQYF
D: TRBD2
V: TRBV4-3
length: 18
J: TRBJ2-5
size: .

DNA: TGTGCCAGCAGTTTTCGGGCCCGGCAAGAGACCCAGTACTTC
CDR3: CASSFRARQETQYF
D: .
V: TRBV12-3/TRBV12-4
length: 14
J: TRBJ2-5
size: .

DNA: TGTGCCAGCAGTGACCCAGACAGGGGGTTTGTTGGCTACACCTTC
CDR3: CASSDPDRGFVGYTF
D: TRBD1
V: TRBV6-1
length: 15
J: TRBJ1-2
size: few

DNA: TGTGCCAGCAGCCGGCGACAGACCTTCGAGCAGTACTTC
CDR3: CASSRRQTFEQYF
D: .
V: TRBV3-1
length: 13
J: TRBJ2-7
size: .

DNA: TGTGCCAGCAGCCCCCGGGCTTACGTTACGCAGTATTTT
CDR3: CASSPRAYVTQYF
D: .
V: TRBV7-8
length: 13
J: TRBJ2-3
size: .

DNA: TGCGCCAGCAGCTTGTTCCCTAGCGGGGGCACAGATACGCAGTATTTT
CDR3: CASSLFPSGGTDTQYF
D: TRBD2
V: TRBV5-1
length: 16
J: TRBJ2-3
size: many